The 15 T cell receptor beta chains below all came from one sample that was sequenced in a study of regulatory T cells in long-lasting Graves disease. Noted time point: newly diagnosed GD, antithyroid drugs for less than 3 months. Extracted PBMC RNA gave rise to the TCR library. HTBI primers from iRepertoire and Arm-PCR of CDR3 regions yielded the TCR beta libraries. TCRdb re-derived calls from the multiplex PCR reads in MiXCR, one entry per CDR3 protein. Of roughly 380,000 distinct CDR3 sequences listed, 15% to 20% are singletons. This sample also appeared in a second study, on T cells in Graves' hyperthyroidism and ophthalmopathy.

The specimen was peripheral blood mononuclear cells (PBMCs), collected at new diagnosis, from a patient treated with antithyroid drugs. All receptors come from a man aged 40-49 years with Graves disease.

Ten or more counts support this clonotype. The rearrangement joins TRBV2 to TRBJ1-1; 8 bases map to TRBD1. Germline V lookup: CDR1 SNHLY, CDR2 FYNNEI. Losses at the gene ends were 4 bases for V and 4 bases for J; bases not matched to a gene: 8. This CDR3 has 15 amino acids. CDR3 region: CASSGGQGRGTEAFF. The CDR3 DNA follows: TGTGCCAGCAGTGGAGGACAGGGACGAGGCACTGAAGCTTTCTTT.

This clonotype showed up many times. V usage is TRBV7-9 and J usage is TRBJ2-2; D remains ambiguous. CDR1 and CDR2 (germline): SEHNR, FQNEAQ (reference sequence). V shed 1 base and J shed 3 bases, with 6 bases lying between them. The CDR3 length is 14 residues. The CDR3 DNA is TGTGCCAGCAGCTTAGGAAGATACACCGGGGAGCTGTTTTTT. This encodes CASSLGRYTGELFF. The full variable domain, in which reference TRBV7-9 and TRBJ2-2 provide the parts outside the CDR3, is DTGVSQNPRHKITKRGQNVTFRCDPISEHNRLYWYRQTLGQGPEFLTYFQNEAQLEKSRLLSDRFSAERPKGSFSTLEIQRTEQGDSAMYLCASSLGRYTGELFFGEGSRLTVL.

This clonotype has a count of ten or more. The V gene is TRBV7-3, the J gene TRBJ1-1; 10 bases agree with TRBD1. The CDR3 is made up of 15 amino acids. Germline V lookup: CDR1 SGHTA, CDR2 FQGTGA. Germline trimming cut 0 bases from V and 7 bases from J; bases unmatched to any gene: 5. For the CDR3, the DNA is TGTGCCAGCAGCTTAACCGGGACAGGGGAGGATGAAGCTTTCTTT. This codes for CASSLTGTGEDEAFF.

This clonotype was detected ten times or more. The chain combines TRBV20-1 with TRBJ2-7; 8 nucleotides match TRBD2. V was clipped by 0 bases and J by 5 bases; unmatched bases: 6. The CDR3 consists of 14 residues. The germline V gene has CDR1 DFQATT and CDR2 SNEGSKA (reference sequence). CDR3: CSARDPGGQNEQYF. The CDR3 DNA is TGCAGTGCTAGAGATCCGGGGGGGCAGAACGAGCAGTACTTC.

In its sample, this clonotype was seen a few times. The chain has TRBV27 and TRBJ1-6; 9 positions match TRBD1. Germline trimming cut 0 bases from V and 12 bases from J; bases unmatched to any gene: 9. Germline V lookup: CDR1 MNHEY, CDR2 SMNVEV (reference sequence). The CDR3 has 16 residues. The CDR3, as DNA: TGTGCCAGCAGTTTATCGGGGACAGGGAGATTCGGACCCCTCCACTTT. Translation gives CASSLSGTGRFGPLHF.

Many counts were recorded for this clonotype. V is TRBV10-3 and J is TRBJ2-1; D gene unclear. The CDR3 runs to 14 residues. The germline V and J ends were trimmed by 2 bases and 5 bases, with 10 bases remaining between them. Germline loops: CDR1 ENHRY, CDR2 SYGVKD. The CDR3 here is CAISETLADNEQFF. In DNA, the CDR3 is TGTGCCATCAGTGAGACATTAGCAGACAATGAGCAGTTCTTC.

The CDR3 is CATSRDVGRGYGYTF. CDR3 coding DNA: TGTGCCACCAGCAGAGATGTTGGCAGGGGCTATGGCTACACCTTC. This chain joins TRBV15 and TRBJ1-2, with D maybe TRBD1 (6 bases). Trimming took off 0 bases at V and 4 bases at J, with 12 bases between the two ends. The CDR3 is 15 residues long. Germline lookup yields CDR1 LNHNV and CDR2 YYDKDF (reference sequence).

The table lists this clonotype with many counts. At one of its ends the junction is not consistent with the germline gene, which may arise from a read error. V is TRBV5-1 and J is TRBJ1-1; 9 positions match TRBD1. Germline CDR1 reads SGHRS; CDR2 reads YFSETQ. CDR3 size: 14 residues. CDR3 DNA sequence: TGCGCCAGCAGATTGGGACAGGGTATCGGTGAAGCTTTCTTT. This encodes CASRLGQGIGEAFF.

Many counts were recorded for this clonotype. The rearrangement joins TRBV12-3 or TRBV12-4 to TRBJ2-1, with D perhaps matching TRBD2 (6 bases). The CDR3 spans 13 residues. Trimming cost V 3 bases and J 5 bases, with 8 bases left between them. The CDR3 loop is CASSFGSHNEQFF. In nucleotides, the CDR3 is TGTGCCAGCAGTTTCGGGAGCCACAATGAGCAGTTCTTC.

This clonotype has a handful of counts. The J gene is TRBJ1-4, the V gene TRBV29-1; D not certain. The germline V gene has CDR1 SQVTM and CDR2 ANQGSEA. This CDR3 is built from 11 residues. V lost 7 bases to trimming and J lost 5 bases, with 8 bases between them. CDR3 residues: CSALKNEKLFF. In DNA form, the CDR3 reads TGCAGCGCCCTAAAAAATGAAAAACTGTTTTTT.

This clonotype was seen ten or more times. V usage is TRBV5-1 and J usage is TRBJ2-3; no clear D. CDR1 and CDR2 (germline): SGHRS, YFSETQ. This CDR3 spans 15 amino acids. Between the trimmed V and J ends, which lost 6 bases and 4 bases, there was a span of 18 bases. CDR3 DNA sequence: TGCGCCAGCACTCCCCAGCTCTTGGGCCCAGATACGCAGTATTTT. Protein: CASTPQLLGPDTQYF. The whole variable domain, filled in from reference TRBV5-1 and TRBJ2-3, reads KAGVTQTPRYLIKTRGQQVTLSCSPISGHRSVSWYQQTPGQGLQFLFEYFSETQRNKGNFPGRFSGRQFSNSRSEMNVSTLELGDSALYLCASTPQLLGPDTQYFGPGTRLTVL.

This clonotype was counted once. A read error may be the cause here, since a much bigger clone is one base away. Here the CDR3 DNA reads TGTGCCGGAAAAACAAATAGGGACCACGAGCAGTACTTC. Its protein product is CAGKTNRDHEQYF. This chain connects TRBV6-1 to TRBJ2-7, with D perhaps being TRBD1 or TRBD2 (5 bases each). CDR1 is MNHNS and CDR2 is SASEGT in the germline V gene. Trimming cost V 11 bases and J 5 bases, with 19 bases left between them. The CDR3 runs 13 residues.

This clonotype was recorded many times. The CDR3 loop reads CSARELLAGEPTYNEQFF. CDR3 in DNA: TGCAGTGCTAGAGAGTTGCTAGCGGGGGAGCCAACCTACAATGAGCAGTTCTTC. The chain is built from TRBV20-1 and TRBJ2-1, with 10 bases fitting TRBD2. The CDR3 covers 18 residues. V trimming: 0 bases; J trimming: 2 bases; junction bases outside the gene matches: 10. Germline V gives CDR1 DFQATT, CDR2 SNEGSKA (reference sequence).

The chain joins TRBV5-1 to TRBJ2-2, with D possibly TRBD1 on 5 matching bases. The ends were cut back, 3 bases at V and 1 base at J, with 10 bases in the middle. CDR3 length: 15 residues. Germline V gene sequence: CDR1 SGHRS, CDR2 YFSETQ. CDR3 region: CASSSRTGNTGELFF. CDR3 sequence (DNA): TGCGCCAGCAGCTCGCGAACAGGGAACACCGGGGAGCTGTTTTTT.

This clonotype occurred a few times. The chain uses TRBV3-1 and TRBJ2-5; D is unclear. Trimming removed 1 base from V and 5 bases from J, with 5 bases in between. The CDR3 contains 12 residues. The germline gives CDR1 LGHDT, CDR2 YNNKEL (reference sequence). The CDR3 loop reads CASSQALETQYF. The CDR3 region has the DNA TGTGCCAGCAGCCAAGCGCTTGAGACCCAGTACTTC.